The 21 T cell receptor beta chains below come from one sample, sequenced in a study of blood T cell repertoires in COVID-19. Repertoires were generated with immunoSEQ multiplex PCR, while TCRdb's copy carries only in-frame clones and drops some. The sample includes tens of thousands of clones, roughly 70% of them seen just once. What was sequenced was peripheral blood. These receptors all stem from a man at least 80 years old with acute or convalescent COVID-19.

The V and J genes are TRBV7-3 and TRBJ1-1; D gene uncertain. V lost 5 bases and J lost 1, with 8 bases in between. Germline CDR1 SGHTA, CDR2 FQGTGA. This CDR3 is built from 13 residues. The CDR3 loop is CASSLTRNTEAFF. The CDR3 coding sequence is TGTGCCAGCAGCCTCACACGGAACACTGAAGCTTTCTTT.

The chain couples TRBV6-5 to TRBJ1-1, with no clear D. Germline CDR1 MNHEY, CDR2 SVGAGI. Trimming left V 5 bases short and J 4 bases short, with 14 bases between. The CDR3 has 14 residues. The CDR3 sequence: CASSPRWESTEAFF. The CDR3 bases are TGTGCCAGCAGTCCCCGGTGGGAGAGCACTGAAGCTTTCTTT.

This sequence joins TRBV11-2 and TRBJ2-1; TRBD1 matches 8 bases. This CDR3 is built from 15 residues. V lost 3 bases and J lost 3; bases outside the gene matches: 4. Germline V CDR1 and CDR2: SGHAT, FQNNGV. The CDR3 bases are TGTGCCAGCAGCTTGAGGACAGGGATCTACAATGAGCAGTTCTTC. It yields the protein CASSLRTGIYNEQFF.

This clone was counted only a few times. The chain has TRBV5-1 and TRBJ2-1; tentatively, D is TRBD1 (5 bases). The V and J ends lost 0 bases and 7 bases respectively, with 11 bases between them. The germline V gene has CDR1 SGHRS and CDR2 YFSETQ. The CDR3 length is 14 residues. CDR3 residues: CASSLAKGVNEQFF. CDR3 DNA sequence: TGCGCCAGCAGCTTGGCCAAAGGGGTGAATGAGCAGTTCTTC. The full variable domain, with the rest looked up from reference TRBV5-1 and TRBJ2-1, is KAGVTQTPRYLIKTRGQQVTLSCSPISGHRSVSWYQQTPGQGLQFLFEYFSETQRNKGNFPGRFSGRQFSNSRSEMNVSTLELGDSALYLCASSLAKGVNEQFFGPGTRLTVL.

V usage is TRBV9 and J usage is TRBJ2-5, with D possibly TRBD2 on 5 matching bases. Trimming removed 0 bases from V and 7 bases from J, with 19 bases in between. The CDR3 is 16 amino acids. The germline V gene has CDR1 SGDLS and CDR2 YYNGEE. CDR3 nucleotides: TGTGCCAGCAGCGTAGGGTTGGGAGCAAACTTTGGGACCCAGTACTTC. Amino acids: CASSVGLGANFGTQYF. The full variable domain, in which reference TRBV9 and TRBJ2-5 provide the parts outside the CDR3, is DSGVTQTPKHLITATGQRVTLRCSPRSGDLSVYWYQQSLDQGLQFLIQYYNGEERAKGNILERFSAQQFPDLHSELNLSSLELGDSALYFCASSVGLGANFGTQYFGPGTRLLVL.

This chain joins TRBV10-3 and TRBJ2-2; D unclear. Germline CDR1 and CDR2: ENHRY and SYGVKD. The CDR3 consists of 12 residues. V was pared by 5 bases and J by 5 bases, with 6 bases between. This chain's CDR3 is CAISSPTGELFF. CDR3 coding DNA: TGTGCCATCAGTAGCCCAACCGGGGAGCTGTTTTTT.

The chain has TRBV5-5 and TRBJ2-1; D not certain. The V end lost 1 base, the J end lost 9 bases, and 8 bases lay between the germline ends. This CDR3 contains 12 residues. The germline CDR1 and CDR2 sequences are SGHKS and YYEKEE (reference sequence). The CDR3: CASSLNSREQFF. Here the CDR3 DNA reads TGTGCCAGCAGCTTGAACTCCCGTGAGCAGTTCTTC.

The J gene is TRBJ2-1, the V gene TRBV27; 12 nucleotides agree with TRBD2. Germline lookup yields CDR1 MNHEY and CDR2 SMNVEV (reference sequence). The CDR3 loop spans 16 amino acids. The ends lost 5 bases at V and 7 bases at J; junction bases unmatched: 9. The CDR3 is CASSRSTSGSQNEQFF. CDR3 sequence (DNA): TGTGCCAGCAGTCGGTCGACTAGCGGGAGTCAAAATGAGCAGTTCTTC.

The V gene is TRBV10-3, the J gene TRBJ2-1; D not resolved. CDR1 and CDR2 (germline): ENHRY, SYGVKD. CDR3 length: 13 amino acids. The V end lost 8 bases, the J end lost 0 bases, and 8 bases lay between the germline ends. The CDR3 DNA follows: TGTGCCATCGAGGCCGACTCCTACAATGAGCAGTTCTTC. Its translation: CAIEADSYNEQFF.

The count of this clone is one. The rearrangement uses TRBV19 and TRBJ1-1; no clear D gene. Per germline, CDR1 LNHDA and CDR2 SQIVND (reference sequence). Trimming removed 6 bases from V and 1 base from J, with 12 bases in between. The CDR3 is 14 amino acids. CDR3 region: CASSHRVKNTEAFF. The CDR3 DNA sequence: TGTGCCAGTAGCCACCGGGTGAAGAACACTGAAGCTTTCTTT.

The CDR3 sequence: CASAPSGVPNEQFF. The DNA of the CDR3 is TGTGCCAGCGCGCCCTCGGGAGTCCCCAATGAGCAGTTCTTC. The rearrangement joins TRBV11-2 to TRBJ2-1; possibly TRBD2 for D (6 bases). Looked up from germline, CDR1 is SGHAT and CDR2 is FQNNGV. This CDR3 is 14 amino acids long. V was clipped by 8 bases and J by 6 bases, with 17 bases between them. The whole variable domain, filled in from reference TRBV11-2 and TRBJ2-1, reads EAGVAQSPRYKIIEKRQSVAFWCNPISGHATLYWYQQILGQGPKLLIQFQNNGVVDDSQLPKDRFSAERLKGVDSTLKIQPAKLEDSAVYLCASAPSGVPNEQFFGPGTRLTVL.

The chain joins TRBV11-1 to TRBJ2-3, with TRBD1 identical over 8 bases. V lost 1 base, J lost 4 bases, and 7 bases stayed unmatched. Germline-derived CDR1 and CDR2 are SGHAT and FQDESV (reference sequence). The CDR3 has 16 amino acids. CDR3 amino acids: CASSLGGQGAADTQYF. CDR3 in DNA: TGTGCCAGCAGCTTAGGAGGGCAGGGGGCTGCAGATACGCAGTATTTT.

The DNA for the CDR3 is TGTGCCAGCAGCTTAGGAACGGAGGAACTGTTTTTT. It is translated as CASSLGTEELFF. The chain is built from TRBV7-2 and TRBJ1-4; the D is unclear. CDR3 length: 12 amino acids. The germline CDR1 and CDR2 sequences are SGHTA and FQGNSA. Deletions cut 1 base from V and 12 bases from J, with 9 bases between.

The chain recombines TRBV4-2 with TRBJ2-7, with 10 positions matching TRBD2. The CDR3 loop spans 15 amino acids. The germline gives CDR1 LGHNA, CDR2 YNFKEQ. The V segment lost 0 bases and the J segment 4 bases; nucleotides outside the gene matches: 3. This CDR3 reads CASSQELAGPYEQYF. The CDR3 coding sequence is TGTGCCAGCAGCCAAGAACTAGCGGGGCCGTACGAGCAGTACTTC.

The genes are TRBV7-9 and TRBJ2-1; possible D gene TRBD2, 7 bases. Germline lookup yields CDR1 SEHNR and CDR2 FQNEAQ (reference sequence). This CDR3 contains 15 residues. With 4 bases removed from V and 8 bases from J, the gap between germline ends came to 18 bases. This chain's CDR3 is CASSSEGGVSDEQFF. The CDR3 bases are TGTGCCAGCAGCTCAGAGGGGGGGGTATCGGATGAGCAGTTCTTC.

V gene TRBV6-2 or TRBV6-3 combines with J gene TRBJ2-5; 7 positions agree with TRBD2. The CDR3 runs to 14 residues. Looked up from germline, CDR1 is MNHEY and CDR2 is SVGEGT. J was trimmed by 5 bases and V by 2 bases; bases with no gene match: 5. CDR3 sequence reads: CASSYPLALETQYF. The CDR3 DNA sequence: TGTGCCAGCAGTTACCCACTAGCGTTGGAGACCCAGTACTTC.

V is TRBV18 and J is TRBJ2-2; 8 bases fit TRBD1. Trimming at V came to 3 bases and at J to 4 bases, leaving 4 bases not matched to a gene. This CDR3 has 15 amino acids. Germline loops: CDR1 KGHSH, CDR2 LQKENI. CDR3 nucleotides: TGTGCCAGCTCACCCACAGGGGGTTCCACCGGGGAGCTGTTTTTT. Translating it yields CASSPTGGSTGELFF.

This chain uses TRBV30 with TRBJ2-3, with 7 positions matching TRBD1. J gave up 5 bases and V 2 bases, and 10 bases lay outside the gene matches. CDR1 is GTSNPN and CDR2 is SVGIG in the germline V gene (reference sequence). The CDR3 loop spans 15 amino acids. This chain's CDR3 is CAWSNLGGSGDTQYF. In nucleotides, the CDR3 is TGTGCCTGGAGTAACCTAGGGGGCTCTGGAGATACGCAGTATTTT.

The table lists this clone with a few counts. The V call is TRBV7-8, the J call TRBJ1-5, with D maybe TRBD1 (6 bases). The V end lost 0 bases, the J end lost 3 bases, and 12 bases lay between the germline ends. CDR3 length: 16 amino acids. CDR1 is SGHVS and CDR2 is FQNEAQ in the germline V gene. This CDR3 reads CASSLARWTDNQPQHF. The CDR3 nucleotides are TGTGCCAGCAGCTTAGCGAGGTGGACAGACAATCAGCCCCAGCATTTT.

This rearrangement joins TRBV10-3 to TRBJ1-6; tentatively, D is TRBD1 (5 bases). CDR3 length: 13 amino acids. In germline, CDR1 is ENHRY, CDR2 SYGVKD. V was shortened by 4 bases and J by 7 bases, with 8 bases between the two germline ends. The CDR3 here is CAISVGGNSPLHF. CDR3 sequence (DNA): TGTGCCATCAGTGTGGGGGGGAATTCACCCCTCCACTTT.

The chain uses TRBV12-3 or TRBV12-4 and TRBJ1-1; 7 bases line up with TRBD1. V was clipped by 6 bases and J by 4 bases; unmatched bases: 2. CDR3 size: 12 residues. In DNA, the CDR3 is TGTGCCAGCAGGGGACAGTTCACTGAAGCTTTCTTT. Translation: CASRGQFTEAFF.